This section outlines one TCR beta chain sequence together with its context. The antigen is unknown. This entry is derived from a study of cytomegalovirus exposure and HLA in healthy donors. Study-level background: An earlier analysis identified 117 million unique TCR beta sequences in about 190 million T cells. Points from the study as a whole: Listed as cytomegalovirus-associated were over 150 TCR beta chains.

Primers for the PCR totalled 60 Vbeta and 13 Jbeta. Per the original data handling: A follow-up analysis tallied tens of millions of unique TCR beta chains, roughly 11 million shared. Measured with immunoSEQ multiplex PCR; TCRdb has only the in-frame clones, and not every one. D and trimming come from the DNA, and the V and J calls and clone size come from that table. The sample lists some 150,000 clones; over 60% were seen once. Donors sampled were nominally healthy, though unrecorded immune exposures were likely. The CDR3 is 15 amino acids. Trimming removed 0 bases at V and 7 bases at J, with 13 bases between. From germline, CDR1 is SGDLS and CDR2 YYNGEE.

What was sequenced was PBMCs. The TCR originated in a male donor in good health and CMV-seronegative. The V call is TRBV9, the J call TRBJ2-2; TRBD1 is a possible D gene (6 bases). The DNA for the CDR3 is TGTGCCAGCAGCGTAGAGTCAGGGGCATTCGGGGAGCTGTTTTTT. This encodes CASSVESGAFGELFF.